The 10 T cell receptor beta chains listed next were all sequenced from one sample in a study of TIL therapy for anti-PD-1-resistant metastatic lung cancer. The sample's time point: pre-treatment sample, taken before nivolumab and TIL therapy. Sequencing used immunoSEQ v3. Profiled with immunoSEQ multiplex PCR; TCRdb holds only in-frame clones, not every one. This table has more than 50,000 clones, about nine tenths appearing once. The sample consisted of blood, taken at baseline. All receptors come from a person aged 25 to 79 with non-small cell lung cancer.

This chain links TRBV5-1 with TRBJ2-7; TRBD1 matches 7 bases. The CDR3 has 14 residues. Unmatched junction bases numbered 5, after V lost 3 bases and J lost 2 bases. Germline V CDR1 and CDR2: SGHRS, YFSETQ. CDR3 region: CASSWRQGAYEQYF. In DNA, the CDR3 is TGCGCCAGCAGCTGGAGACAGGGAGCCTACGAGCAGTACTTC.

The J gene is TRBJ2-3, the V gene TRBV4-1; the match to TRBD2 covers 8 bases. CDR1 and CDR2 from the germline V gene are MGHRA and YSYEKL. The CDR3 has 16 residues. V lost 0 bases and J lost 2; bases outside the gene matches: 4. CDR3 loop: CASSQDLAGLTDTQYF. The CDR3 DNA reads TGCGCCAGCAGCCAAGATTTAGCGGGGCTCACAGATACGCAGTATTTT.

This chain joins TRBV2 and TRBJ1-5, with D maybe TRBD1 (6 bases). The V gene lost 8 bases and the J gene lost 3 bases, with 11 bases spanning the gap. CDR1 and CDR2 (germline): SNHLY, FYNNEI. The CDR3 consists of 13 residues. CDR3 DNA sequence: TGTGCCAGCGAGCGACAGGCCAATCAGCCCCAGCATTTT. Protein sequence: CASERQANQPQHF.

The count of this clone is one. The V and J genes are TRBV29-1 and TRBJ1-1; D not resolved. The CDR3 runs 13 residues. V lost 6 bases, J lost 1 base, and 12 bases lay in between. CDR1 is SQVTM and CDR2 is ANQGSEA in the germline V gene. The CDR3 sequence: CSVRSPWNTEAFF. Here the CDR3 DNA reads TGCAGCGTCAGGAGCCCTTGGAACACTGAAGCTTTCTTT.

The gene calls are TRBV5-1 and TRBJ2-5; D is ambiguous. Germline-derived CDR1 and CDR2 are SGHRS and YFSETQ. Trimming cost V 4 bases and J 1 base, with 17 bases left between them. The CDR3 spans 16 residues. CDR3 in DNA: TGCGCCAGCAGCCTTACCCAGATCGTAACCCAAGAGACCCAGTACTTC. Translation gives CASSLTQIVTQETQYF.

This clone was found a few times. Here the CDR3 omits its conserved ending phenylalanine or tryptophan, so a read error is the likely source. No DNA is shown, since the ends of the CDR3 on it are uncertain; the CDR3 is the one TCRdb lists. V is TRBV27 and J is TRBJ2-7. Germline V gene data show CDR1 as MNHEY and CDR2 as SMNVEV (reference sequence). Counting both end residues, the CDR3 totals 9 amino acids. CDR3 protein: CASFRRRGP.

The chain uses TRBV18 and TRBJ2-3, with 11 bases lining up with TRBD2. V dropped 1 base and J dropped 1; count of bases not matched to a gene: 13. CDR1 and CDR2 from the germline V gene are KGHSH and LQKENI. The CDR3 is made up of 20 amino acids. The CDR3 protein is CASSPLSILAGVSRTDTQYF. The CDR3 DNA reads as TGTGCCAGCTCACCACTGTCCATACTAGCGGGAGTTTCGCGCACAGATACGCAGTATTTT.

V usage is TRBV30 and J usage is TRBJ2-3; a weak D match, TRBD2 (6 bases). There are 15 residues in the CDR3. CDR1 GTSNPN and CDR2 SVGIG come from the germline V gene (reference sequence). With 2 bases removed from V and 2 bases from J, the gap between germline ends came to 14 bases. The CDR3 region has the DNA TGTGCCTGGAGTCCCGGGACTTTCCTCACAGATACGCAGTATTTT. The encoded protein is CAWSPGTFLTDTQYF.

V usage is TRBV5-1 and J usage is TRBJ2-3; D remains ambiguous. Trimming stripped 6 bases from V and 4 bases from J, with 18 bases between. This CDR3 contains 15 residues. CDR1 and CDR2 from the germline V gene are SGHRS and YFSETQ. The CDR3 coding sequence is TGCGCCAGCAAGACCATCTCAGCCACAGCAGATACGCAGTATTTT. Translated: CASKTISATADTQYF.

The chain employs TRBV5-6 and TRBJ1-3, with D possibly TRBD1 on 6 matching bases. The CDR3 is made up of 16 amino acids. The V end was cut by 5 bases, the J end by 4 bases, with 19 bases between. Germline V lookup: CDR1 SGHDT, CDR2 YYEEEE. This CDR3 is CASSIFGGQAGNTIYF. CDR3 nucleotides: TGTGCCAGCAGTATTTTCGGGGGGCAAGCGGGAAACACCATATATTTT.